A single sample is the source of the 13 T cell receptor beta chains below, sequenced in a study of blood T cell repertoires in COVID-19. The assay was immunoSEQ multiplex PCR, and TCRdb's table has in-frame clones only and misses some. The table includes roughly 60,000 clones, roughly four fifths detected once. Sequencing used peripheral blood. The receptors stem from a man between 60 and 75 years old with acute or convalescent COVID-19.

V and J are TRBV7-2 and TRBJ2-2; perhaps TRBD1 as D (5 bases). The germline gives CDR1 SGHTA, CDR2 FQGNSA. This CDR3 spans 15 amino acids. V was pared by 1 base and J by 0 bases, with 6 bases between. The CDR3 region is CASSLVTANTGELFF. The CDR3 DNA is TGTGCCAGCAGCTTAGTGACAGCGAACACCGGGGAGCTGTTTTTT.

This chain joins TRBV19 and TRBJ2-2, with 7 bases identical to TRBD1. The CDR3 runs 15 residues. Germline trimming cut 3 bases from V and 3 bases from J; bases unmatched to any gene: 4. The germline V gene encodes CDR1 LNHDA and CDR2 SQIVND (reference sequence). The CDR3 sequence: CASSMVQGYTGELFF. As DNA, the CDR3 is TGTGCCAGTAGTATGGTACAGGGGTACACCGGGGAGCTGTTTTTT.

The rearrangement links TRBV6-1 to TRBJ2-1; possibly TRBD1 for D (6 bases). V lost 3 bases, J lost 2 bases, and 14 bases lay in between. CDR3 length: 16 residues. Germline CDR1 reads MNHNS; CDR2 reads SASEGT. The CDR3 spells CASSEVSDSTYNEQFF. In DNA, the CDR3 is TGTGCCAGCAGTGAGGTTTCGGACAGTACCTACAATGAGCAGTTCTTC.

CDR3 region: CASSETVTNYGYTF. CDR3 DNA sequence: TGTGCCAGCAGCGAGACAGTAACTAACTATGGCTACACCTTC. The chain carries TRBV9 and TRBJ1-2; D perhaps matches TRBD1 (5 bases). V was clipped by 3 bases and J by 0 bases, with 9 bases between them. The germline V gene has CDR1 SGDLS and CDR2 YYNGEE. This CDR3 spans 14 amino acids.

The chain recombines TRBV10-2 with TRBJ1-2, with 7 positions matching TRBD1. J gave up 4 bases and V 6 bases, and 11 bases lay outside the gene matches. Germline values: CDR1 WSHSY, CDR2 SAAADI. The CDR3 is 15 amino acids. The CDR3 sequence: CASSQNRGLGYGYTF. CDR3 DNA: TGCGCCAGCAGCCAGAACAGGGGATTGGGCTATGGCTACACCTTC.

This chain uses TRBV7-9 with TRBJ1-5; TRBD1 aligns across 7 bases. V dropped 5 bases and J dropped 4; count of bases not matched to a gene: 5. The CDR3 is made up of 14 amino acids. Germline V gives CDR1 SEHNR, CDR2 FQNEAQ (reference sequence). CDR3 nucleotides: TGTGCCAGCAGCCAGGGACAGTGGAATCAGCCCCAGCATTTT. It codes for CASSQGQWNQPQHF.

The V call is TRBV14, the J call TRBJ2-3; D unclear. The CDR3 loop spans 14 amino acids. Deletions cut 0 bases from V and 0 bases from J, with 4 bases between. From germline, CDR1 is SGHDN and CDR2 FVKESK. The CDR3 sequence: CASSQDRSTDTQYF. The DNA of the CDR3 is TGTGCCAGCAGCCAAGATCGGAGCACAGATACGCAGTATTTT.

The rearrangement uses TRBV19 and TRBJ2-7; a weak D match, TRBD1 (5 bases). V was trimmed by 0 bases and J by 2 bases, leaving 14 bases between them. The CDR3 extends over 16 amino acids. Germline V gives CDR1 LNHDA, CDR2 SQIVND (reference sequence). This CDR3 reads CASSIDIGASAYEQYF. CDR3 bases: TGTGCCAGTAGTATAGATATAGGGGCCTCCGCCTACGAGCAGTACTTC. Based on the CDR3 plus reference TRBV19 and TRBJ2-7, the full variable domain is DGGITQSPKYLFRKEGQNVTLSCEQNLNHDAMYWYRQDPGQGLRLIYYSQIVNDFQKGDIAEGYSVSREKKESFPLTVTSAQKNPTAFYLCASSIDIGASAYEQYFGPGTRLTVT.

The CDR3 spells CASSLSLFTDTQYF. DNA of the CDR3: TGTGCCAGCAGCTTATCCCTTTTCACAGATACGCAGTATTTT. The J gene is TRBJ2-3, the V gene TRBV11-2; no firm D call. V was trimmed by 2 bases and J by 2 bases, leaving 8 bases between them. This CDR3 comprises 14 residues. Per the germline V gene, CDR1 is SGHAT and CDR2 is FQNNGV.

The CDR3 region is CASTQAGVGDEQYF. CDR3 DNA sequence: TGTGCCAGCACCCAAGCGGGGGTTGGCGACGAGCAGTACTTC. This chain links TRBV2 with TRBJ2-7, with 8 nucleotides matching TRBD2. The CDR3 loop spans 14 amino acids. Germline values: CDR1 SNHLY, CDR2 FYNNEI. V shed 7 bases, J shed 5 bases, and the junction held 10 bases outside the gene matches. Using reference TRBV2 and TRBJ2-7 for the parts outside the CDR3, the full variable domain is EPEVTQTPSHQVTQMGQEVILRCVPISNHLYFYWYRQILGQKVEFLVSFYNNEISEKSEIFDDQFSVERPDGSNFTLKIRSTKLEDSAMYFCASTQAGVGDEQYFGPGTRLTVT.

DNA of the CDR3: TGTGCCAGCTACCGAGGCCTAAATGAAAAACTGTTTTTT. This encodes CASYRGLNEKLFF. This chain uses TRBV18 with TRBJ1-4, with D uncertain. Germline V CDR1 and CDR2: KGHSH, LQKENI. V lost 7 bases and J lost 5, with 11 bases in between. This CDR3 has 13 amino acids.

This CDR3 reads CASTPYLVAGDYEQYF. The CDR3 coding sequence is TGTGCCAGCACCCCTTACTTAGTAGCGGGGGACTACGAGCAGTACTTC. This chain connects TRBV11-3 to TRBJ2-7; TRBD2 matches at 9 bases. The germline V gene has CDR1 SGHNT and CDR2 YENEEA. CDR3 size: 16 residues. The V and J ends lost 7 bases and 3 bases, in that order; junction bases with no gene match: 13.

The gene calls are TRBV19 and TRBJ1-6, with D tentatively TRBD1 (5 bases). Germline CDR1 reads LNHDA; CDR2 reads SQIVND (reference sequence). This CDR3 contains 14 residues. V gave up 5 bases and J gave up 5 bases, with 10 bases separating them. The CDR3 DNA is TGTGCCAGTAGTGGTGTAGGGGATAATTCACCCCTCCACTTT. Amino acids: CASSGVGDNSPLHF.